This passage covers 19 T cell receptor beta chains from one sample sequenced in a study of healthy donors' naive CD4 and CD8 T cells. Each TCR library used about 500 ng of total RNA and a linear amplification protocol. TCRdb fed the reads into MiXCR, producing one record per CDR3 protein. The sample lists about 180,000 distinct CDR3 sequences, 65% to 75% occurring once. Sequencing used naive CD4+ and CD8+ T cells sorted from blood, pooled from several donors. All receptors derive from a pool of human donors in good health; the sample pools cells from several healthy donors.

There are a few counts of this clonotype. The chain uses TRBV30 and TRBJ1-2; the D gene is possibly TRBD1 (5 bases). Trimming removed 5 bases at V and 5 bases at J, with 15 bases between. Germline-derived CDR1 and CDR2 are GTSNPN and SVGIG (reference sequence). The CDR3 length is 13 residues. The CDR3 loop reads CAWADSIRYGYTF. CDR3 coding DNA: TGTGCCTGGGCTGACAGCATTCGGTATGGCTACACCTTC.

The chain is built from TRBV5-1 and TRBJ2-3; D not resolved. The CDR3 sequence is 14 residues long. Germline V gene data show CDR1 as SGHRS and CDR2 as YFSETQ. V shed 3 bases and J shed 4 bases, with 12 bases lying between them. In nucleotides, the CDR3 is TGCGCCAGCAGCTCGGTAGGGCAATCAGATACGCAGTATTTT. It specifies CASSSVGQSDTQYF.

This chain uses TRBV19 with TRBJ1-1, with a weak D call TRBD1 (5 bases). This CDR3 is 15 amino acids long. Per germline, CDR1 LNHDA and CDR2 SQIVND (reference sequence). Trimming shortened V by 8 bases and J by 0 bases, and 16 bases separated the two germline ends. CDR3 bases: TGTGCCAGTCGCGTAAGGGGCGCTCTGAACACTGAAGCTTTCTTT. Translation gives CASRVRGALNTEAFF. The whole variable domain, filled in from reference TRBV19 and TRBJ1-1, reads DGGITQSPKYLFRKEGQNVTLSCEQNLNHDAMYWYRQDPGQGLRLIYYSQIVNDFQKGDIAEGYSVSREKKESFPLTVTSAQKNPTAFYLCASRVRGALNTEAFFGQGTRLTVV.

The chain employs TRBV27 and TRBJ2-7; 7 bases fit TRBD1. Germline CDR1 is MNHEY and CDR2 is SMNVEV (reference sequence). The CDR3 is 15 residues long. Trimming at V came to 6 bases and at J to 3 bases, leaving 11 bases not matched to a gene. CDR3 loop: CASSETQGIRYEQYV. The CDR3 bases are TGTGCCAGCAGCGAAACACAGGGGATTCGCTACGAGCAGTACGTC.

The V and J genes are TRBV6-6 and TRBJ1-5; D not certain. V lost 6 bases and J 6 bases, leaving 18 bases between the germline ends. Germline-derived CDR1 and CDR2 are MNHNY and SVGAGI (reference sequence). The CDR3 is made up of 15 amino acids. CDR3 in amino acids: CASSAGLEGGQPQHF. For the CDR3, the DNA is TGTGCCAGCAGCGCCGGCCTCGAGGGCGGTCAGCCCCAGCATTTT.

V gene TRBV15 combines with J gene TRBJ1-3; D gene ambiguous. This CDR3 region has 12 residues. Germline CDR1 is LNHNV and CDR2 is YYDKDF (reference sequence). Trimming pared 0 bases from V and 9 bases from J, leaving 6 bases between. Written as DNA, the CDR3 is TGTGCCACCAGCAGAGATCGGGCCACCATATATTTT. Amino acid sequence: CATSRDRATIYF.

CDR3 bases: TGCGCCAGCAGCTCCCGCCCCTCGGGGAGGGGGCCTTACGAGCAGTACTTC. Amino acids: CASSSRPSGRGPYEQYF. The chain combines TRBV5-1 with TRBJ2-7; D may be TRBD1 or TRBD2 (7 bases each). CDR1 is SGHRS and CDR2 is YFSETQ in the germline V gene. This CDR3 region has 17 residues. Trimming stripped 3 bases from V and 4 bases from J, with 23 bases between.

The J gene is TRBJ2-7, the V gene TRBV29-1; maybe TRBD2 (6 bases). The V end was cut by 3 bases, the J end by 4 bases, with 16 bases between. Germline assignment: CDR1 SQVTM and CDR2 ANQGSEA. This CDR3 is built from 14 residues. This CDR3 is CSVDNGGGGYEQYF. The CDR3 DNA follows: TGCAGCGTTGATAATGGGGGAGGTGGTTACGAGCAGTACTTC.

This chain joins TRBV19 and TRBJ2-7; D is uncertain. Germline V gene sequence: CDR1 LNHDA, CDR2 SQIVND (reference sequence). This CDR3 has 14 amino acids. V lost 0 bases to trimming and J lost 2 bases, with 8 bases between them. Here the CDR3 reads CASSIDIETYEQYF. CDR3 bases: TGTGCCAGTAGTATAGATATAGAAACCTACGAGCAGTACTTC.

This clonotype was observed once. The rearrangement links TRBV29-1 to TRBJ2-1; 8 bases agree with TRBD2. J lost 4 bases, V lost 2 bases, and 7 bases had no gene match. CDR1 and CDR2 from the germline V gene are SQVTM and ANQGSEA. The CDR3 sequence is 15 residues long. The DNA of the CDR3 is TGCAGCGTTGAACTGATTAGCGGGGCTTACAATGAGCAGTTCTTC. Translation gives CSVELISGAYNEQFF.

This clonotype is a singleton in its sample. This rearrangement joins TRBV6-5 to TRBJ1-2; no clear D gene. Germline V gives CDR1 MNHEY, CDR2 SVGAGI. The length of the CDR3 is 17 residues. V was shortened by 0 bases and J by 3 bases, with 17 bases between the two germline ends. CDR3: CASSYSKSGPLYYGYTF. The DNA of the CDR3 is TGTGCCAGCAGTTACTCGAAATCAGGCCCACTATACTATGGCTACACCTTC.

This chain uses TRBV6-5 with TRBJ1-6, with 9 bases identical to TRBD1. V trimming: 5 bases; J trimming: 7 bases; junction bases outside the gene matches: 6. The CDR3 loop spans 15 amino acids. Germline V gene sequence: CDR1 MNHEY, CDR2 SVGAGI. DNA for the CDR3: TGTGCCAGCAGTCGGACAGGGGATCGGAATTCACCCCTCCACTTT. Amino acids: CASSRTGDRNSPLHF.

The V gene is TRBV29-1, the J gene TRBJ1-2; D is perhaps TRBD1 (6 bases). CDR1 is SQVTM, CDR2 ANQGSEA, per germline. CDR3 size: 13 residues. The V end lost 3 bases, the J end lost 2 bases, and 10 bases lay between the germline ends. The CDR3 reads CSVDDQGNYGYTF. The CDR3 DNA is TGCAGCGTTGACGATCAGGGGAACTATGGCTACACCTTC.

This clonotype was observed once. V is TRBV27 and J is TRBJ1-1; no definite D call. With 6 bases removed from V and 6 bases from J, the gap between germline ends came to 11 bases. Germline CDR1 is MNHEY and CDR2 is SMNVEV (reference sequence). The CDR3 has 12 amino acids. CDR3 protein: CASSPNLAEAFF. The CDR3, as DNA: TGTGCCAGCAGCCCGAACCTGGCTGAAGCTTTCTTT.

The count of this clonotype is one. The chain links TRBV6-5 to TRBJ2-7; tentative D call: TRBD1 (5 bases). Germline loops: CDR1 MNHEY, CDR2 SVGAGI. The CDR3 extends over 15 amino acids. Trimming pared 0 bases from V and 4 bases from J, leaving 13 bases between. The CDR3 loop is CASSYSRSREYEQYF. CDR3 coding DNA: TGTGCCAGCAGTTACTCGAGATCCAGGGAATACGAGCAGTACTTC.

CDR3 nucleotide sequence: TGCAGTGCTAGTCAGGGGGCGAACAACGAGCAGTACTTC. Translating it yields CSASQGANNEQYF. J is TRBJ2-7 and V is TRBV20-1, with 8 bases fitting TRBD1. Germline V gene sequence: CDR1 DFQATT, CDR2 SNEGSKA (reference sequence). This CDR3 region has 13 residues. Unmatched junction bases numbered 6, after V lost 3 bases and J lost 5 bases.

This clonotype was seen a handful of times. The rearrangement uses TRBV24-1 and TRBJ1-5, with D hard to call. The CDR3 runs to 13 residues. Germline assignment: CDR1 KGHDR and CDR2 SFDVKD. V lost 1 base to trimming and J lost 5 bases, with 5 bases between them. The CDR3 bases are TGTGCCACCAGTGATTTAGTGGATCAGCCCCAGCATTTT. Its protein is CATSDLVDQPQHF.

This clonotype was picked up a small number of times. The CDR3 reads CASSQGTGGFGANEKLFF. CDR3 DNA: TGTGCCAGCAGCCAAGGGACAGGGGGATTTGGGGCTAATGAAAAACTGTTTTTT. The rearrangement uses TRBV14 and TRBJ1-4, with TRBD1 identical over 10 bases. V lost 1 base and J lost 3; bases outside the gene matches: 8. Germline assignment: CDR1 SGHDN and CDR2 FVKESK. The CDR3 loop spans 18 amino acids.

This clonotype showed up just a few times. The rearrangement uses TRBV6-6 and TRBJ1-5, with 9 nucleotides matching TRBD1. This CDR3 spans 17 amino acids. V gave up 3 bases and J gave up 6 bases; unmatched junction bases: 12. In germline, CDR1 is MNHNY, CDR2 SVGAGI (reference sequence). The CDR3 sequence: CASSYIRGQGLSQPQHF. DNA for the CDR3: TGTGCCAGCAGTTATATCCGGGGACAGGGCCTTAGTCAGCCCCAGCATTTT.